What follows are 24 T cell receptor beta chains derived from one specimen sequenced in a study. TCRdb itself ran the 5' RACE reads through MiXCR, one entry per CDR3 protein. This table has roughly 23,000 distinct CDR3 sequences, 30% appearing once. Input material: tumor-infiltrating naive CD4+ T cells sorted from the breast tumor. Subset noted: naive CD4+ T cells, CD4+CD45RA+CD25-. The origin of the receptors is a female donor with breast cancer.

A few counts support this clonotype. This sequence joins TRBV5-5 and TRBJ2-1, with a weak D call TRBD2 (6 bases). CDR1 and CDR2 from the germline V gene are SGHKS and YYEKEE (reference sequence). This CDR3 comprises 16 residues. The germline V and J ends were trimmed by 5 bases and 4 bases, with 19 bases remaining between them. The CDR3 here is CASRYASGTSYNEQFF. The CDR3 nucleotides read TGTGCCAGCAGATATGCGTCCGGGACTTCGTACAATGAGCAGTTCTTC.

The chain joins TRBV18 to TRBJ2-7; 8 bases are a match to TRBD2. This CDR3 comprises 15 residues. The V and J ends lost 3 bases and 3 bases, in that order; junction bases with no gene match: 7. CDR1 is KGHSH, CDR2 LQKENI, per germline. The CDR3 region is CASSPRTSKYYEQYF. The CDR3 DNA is TGTGCCAGCTCACCCCGGACTAGCAAGTACTACGAGCAGTACTTC.

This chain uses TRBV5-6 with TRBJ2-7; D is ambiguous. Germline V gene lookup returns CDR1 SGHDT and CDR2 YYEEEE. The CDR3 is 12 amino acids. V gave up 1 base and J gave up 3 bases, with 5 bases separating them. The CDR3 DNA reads TGTGCCAGCAGCTTGAGCAACTACGAGCAGTACTTC. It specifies CASSLSNYEQYF.

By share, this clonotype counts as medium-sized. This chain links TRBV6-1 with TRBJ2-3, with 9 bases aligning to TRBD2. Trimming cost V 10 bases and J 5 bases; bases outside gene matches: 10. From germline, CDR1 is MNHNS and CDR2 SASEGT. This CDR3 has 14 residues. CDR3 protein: CAKRAGGPKDTQYF. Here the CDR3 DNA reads TGTGCCAAGAGGGCGGGAGGGCCGAAAGATACGCAGTATTTT.

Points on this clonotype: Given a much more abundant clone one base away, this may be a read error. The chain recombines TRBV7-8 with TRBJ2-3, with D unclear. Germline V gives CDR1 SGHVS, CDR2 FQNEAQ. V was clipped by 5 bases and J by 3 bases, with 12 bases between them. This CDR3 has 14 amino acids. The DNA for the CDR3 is TGTGCCAGCAGCAACGGACCGCTGACAGATACGCAGTATTTT. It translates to CASSNGPLTDTQYF.

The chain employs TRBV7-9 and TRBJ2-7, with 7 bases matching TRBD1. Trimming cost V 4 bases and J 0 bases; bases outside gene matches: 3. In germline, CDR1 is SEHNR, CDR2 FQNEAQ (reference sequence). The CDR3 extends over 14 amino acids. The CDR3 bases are TGTGCCAGCAGCTCCCGGGACAGCTCCTACGAGCAGTACTTC. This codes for CASSSRDSSYEQYF.

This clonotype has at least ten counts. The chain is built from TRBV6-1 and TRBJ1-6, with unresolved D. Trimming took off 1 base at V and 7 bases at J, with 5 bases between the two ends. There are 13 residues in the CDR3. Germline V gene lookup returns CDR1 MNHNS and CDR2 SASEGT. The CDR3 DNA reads TGTGCCAGCAGTGAAGGATACAATTCACCCCTCCACTTT. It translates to CASSEGYNSPLHF.

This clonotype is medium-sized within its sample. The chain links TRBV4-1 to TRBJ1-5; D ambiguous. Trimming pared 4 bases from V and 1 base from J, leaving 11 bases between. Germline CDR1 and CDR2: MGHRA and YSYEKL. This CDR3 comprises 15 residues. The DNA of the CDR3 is TGCGCCAGCAGCCCTGGACCGACGAGCAATCAGCCCCAGCATTTT. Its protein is CASSPGPTSNQPQHF.

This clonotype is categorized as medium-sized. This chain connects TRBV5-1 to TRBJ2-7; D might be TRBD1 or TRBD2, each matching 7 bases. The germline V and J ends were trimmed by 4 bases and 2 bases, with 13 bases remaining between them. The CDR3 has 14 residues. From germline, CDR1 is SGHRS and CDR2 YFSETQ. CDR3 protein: CASSSGTVTYEQYF. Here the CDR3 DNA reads TGCGCCAGCAGCAGCGGGACAGTTACCTACGAGCAGTACTTC.

For the CDR3, the DNA is TGTGCCACCAGTGACCCGGGACAGGGCGGCTATGGCTACACCTTC. Translating gives CATSDPGQGGYGYTF. The genes are TRBV24-1 and TRBJ1-2, with 9 bases aligning to TRBD1. V lost 4 bases and J lost 4; bases outside the gene matches: 6. CDR1 KGHDR and CDR2 SFDVKD come from the germline V gene. The CDR3 is 15 amino acids.

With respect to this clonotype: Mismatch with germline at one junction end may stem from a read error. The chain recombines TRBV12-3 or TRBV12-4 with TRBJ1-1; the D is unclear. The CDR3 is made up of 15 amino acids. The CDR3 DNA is TGCGCCAGCATCCCGACGGTAAGGACGGACACTGAAGCTTTCTTT. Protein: CASIPTVRTDTEAFF.

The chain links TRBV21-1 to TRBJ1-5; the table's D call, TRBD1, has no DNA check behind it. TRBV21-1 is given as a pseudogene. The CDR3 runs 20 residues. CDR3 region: CASFRRPMRETQYSNRPQHF. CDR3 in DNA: TGTGCCAGCTTCAGACGCCCAATGAGGGAAACACAATATAGCAATCGGCCCCAGCATTTT.

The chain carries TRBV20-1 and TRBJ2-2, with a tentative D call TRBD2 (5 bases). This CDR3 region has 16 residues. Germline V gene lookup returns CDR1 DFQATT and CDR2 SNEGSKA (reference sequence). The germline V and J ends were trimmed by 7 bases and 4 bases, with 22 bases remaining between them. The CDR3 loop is CSEPALAGAITGELFF. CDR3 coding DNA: TGCAGTGAGCCCGCCCTAGCAGGAGCAATCACCGGGGAGCTGTTTTTT.

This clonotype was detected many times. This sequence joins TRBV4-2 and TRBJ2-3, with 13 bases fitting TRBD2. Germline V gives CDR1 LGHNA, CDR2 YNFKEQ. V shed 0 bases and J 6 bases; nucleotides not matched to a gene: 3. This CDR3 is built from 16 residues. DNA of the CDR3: TGTGCCAGCAGCCAAGAACTAGCGGGAGGGCCTGATACGCAGTATTTT. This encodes CASSQELAGGPDTQYF.

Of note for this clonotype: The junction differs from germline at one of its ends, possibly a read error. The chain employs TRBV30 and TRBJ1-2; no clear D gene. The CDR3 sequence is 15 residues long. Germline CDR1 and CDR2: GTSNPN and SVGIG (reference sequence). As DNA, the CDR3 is TGTTCCTGGAGTCTCCTCGGCCTCTCTACCTATGGCTACACCTTC. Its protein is CSWSLLGLSTYGYTF.

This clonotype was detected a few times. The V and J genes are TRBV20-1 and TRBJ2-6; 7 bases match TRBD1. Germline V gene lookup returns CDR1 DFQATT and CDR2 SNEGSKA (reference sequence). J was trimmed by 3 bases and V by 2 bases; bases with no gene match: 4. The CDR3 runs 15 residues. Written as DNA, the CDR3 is TGCAGTGCTAGAAAGGGGGCGGGTGGGGCCAACGTCCTGACTTTC. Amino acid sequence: CSARKGAGGANVLTF.

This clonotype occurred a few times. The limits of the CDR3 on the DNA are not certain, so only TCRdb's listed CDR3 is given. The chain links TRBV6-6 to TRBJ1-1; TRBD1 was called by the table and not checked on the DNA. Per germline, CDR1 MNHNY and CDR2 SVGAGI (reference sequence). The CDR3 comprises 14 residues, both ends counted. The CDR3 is CASSSSTEGSEAFF.

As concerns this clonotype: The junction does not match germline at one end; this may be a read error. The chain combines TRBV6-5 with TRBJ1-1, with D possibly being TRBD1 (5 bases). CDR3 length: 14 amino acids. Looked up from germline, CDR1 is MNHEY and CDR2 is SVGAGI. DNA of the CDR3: TGTGCCTGCAGTCACTCCTCCAGGGTCGCTGAAGCTTTCTTT. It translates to CACSHSSRVAEAFF.

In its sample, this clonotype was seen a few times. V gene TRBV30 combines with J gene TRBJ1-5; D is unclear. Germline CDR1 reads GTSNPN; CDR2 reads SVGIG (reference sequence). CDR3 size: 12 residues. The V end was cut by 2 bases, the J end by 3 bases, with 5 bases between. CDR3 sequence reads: CAWSKDNQPQHF. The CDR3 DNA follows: TGTGCCTGGAGTAAGGACAATCAGCCCCAGCATTTT.

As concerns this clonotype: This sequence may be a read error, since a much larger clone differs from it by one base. In DNA, the CDR3 is TGCGCCGGCAGCTTTAGCGGTGGGGGGGTTGAGCAGTTCTTC. It translates to CAGSFSGGGVEQFF. This chain connects TRBV5-1 to TRBJ2-1, with 7 bases fitting TRBD2. Germline loops: CDR1 SGHRS, CDR2 YFSETQ. The CDR3 runs to 14 residues.

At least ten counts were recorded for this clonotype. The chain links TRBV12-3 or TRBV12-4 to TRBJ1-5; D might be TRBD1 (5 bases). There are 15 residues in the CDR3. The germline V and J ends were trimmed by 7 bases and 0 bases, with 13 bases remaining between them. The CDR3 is CASTLGGTSNQPQHF. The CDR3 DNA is TGTGCCAGCACCCTCGGGGGTACTAGCAATCAGCCCCAGCATTTT.

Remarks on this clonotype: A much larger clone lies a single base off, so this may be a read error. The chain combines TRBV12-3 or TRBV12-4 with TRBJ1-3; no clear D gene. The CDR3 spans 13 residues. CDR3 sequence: CVNQEMSGNTIYF. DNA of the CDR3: TGTGTCAACCAGGAGATGTCAGGAAACACCATATATTTT.

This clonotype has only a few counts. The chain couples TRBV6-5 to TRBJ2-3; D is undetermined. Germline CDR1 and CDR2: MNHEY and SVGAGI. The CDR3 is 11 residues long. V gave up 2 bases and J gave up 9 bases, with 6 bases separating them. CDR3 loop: CASSYLGTQYF. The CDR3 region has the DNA TGTGCCAGCAGTTACCTGGGCACGCAGTATTTT.

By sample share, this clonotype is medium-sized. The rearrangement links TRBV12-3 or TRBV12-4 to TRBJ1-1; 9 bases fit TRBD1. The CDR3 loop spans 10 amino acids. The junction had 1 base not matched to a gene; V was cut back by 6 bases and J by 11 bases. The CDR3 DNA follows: TGTGCCAGCAGCGGGACAGGGGCTTTCTTT. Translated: CASSGTGAFF.